One sample yielded the 32 T cell receptor beta chains listed below, sequenced in a study of T cell responses to AZD1222 COVID-19 vaccine. The assay was immunoSEQ multiplex PCR, and TCRdb's table has in-frame clones only and misses some. The table lists about 26,000 clones, about 88% of them singletons. The sequences come from peripheral blood, collected 28 days after the second AZD1222 dose. The receptors originated from an adult who received the AZD1222 COVID-19 vaccine.

V is TRBV28 and J is TRBJ1-5; D is undetermined. Trimming pared 1 base from V and 11 bases from J, leaving 12 bases between. The CDR3 totals 13 residues. Germline V lookup: CDR1 MDHEN, CDR2 SYDVKM. The CDR3 DNA sequence: TGTGCCAGCAGTTTATCGGCGGGAGGGTCCCAGCATTTT. Protein sequence: CASSLSAGGSQHF.

The chain links TRBV6-2 or TRBV6-3 to TRBJ2-1; 12 nucleotides match TRBD2. Per the germline V gene, CDR1 is MNHEY and CDR2 is SVGEGT. The length of the CDR3 is 15 residues. Germline trimming cut 6 bases from V and 5 bases from J; bases unmatched to any gene: 5. In DNA form, the CDR3 reads TGTGCCAGCAGCCGACTAGCGGGGGTGAACAATGAGCAGTTCTTC. It is translated as CASSRLAGVNNEQFF.

This rearrangement joins TRBV19 to TRBJ1-2; tentative D call: TRBD1 (5 bases). The CDR3 covers 15 residues. The V gene lost 5 bases and the J gene lost 4 bases, with 17 bases spanning the gap. Germline V gene data show CDR1 as LNHDA and CDR2 as SQIVND (reference sequence). The CDR3 bases are TGTGCCAGTAGTGCAGGGATCACAATACCCTATGGCTACACCTTC. Its protein is CASSAGITIPYGYTF.

Only a few counts were recorded for this clone. The V and J genes are TRBV6-1 and TRBJ2-1, with 8 bases that match TRBD1. The V and J ends lost 1 base and 4 bases, in that order; junction bases with no gene match: 3. CDR1 and CDR2 (germline): MNHNS, SASEGT. This CDR3 spans 15 amino acids. CDR3 coding DNA: TGTGCCAGCAGTGAAGAGGGGGACAGGTACAATGAGCAGTTCTTC. Its translation is CASSEEGDRYNEQFF.

The chain uses TRBV9 and TRBJ2-7; 7 bases align to TRBD2. V shed 1 base, J shed 4 bases, and the junction held 5 bases outside the gene matches. Germline-derived CDR1 and CDR2 are SGDLS and YYNGEE. The CDR3 is made up of 14 amino acids. CDR3 coding DNA: TGTGCCAGCAGCGTACAGGGAGGGGAATACGAGCAGTACTTC. Protein: CASSVQGGEYEQYF.

This clone was detected only once. V usage is TRBV28 and J usage is TRBJ2-5; D not resolved. V lost 4 bases and J 5 bases, leaving 14 bases between the germline ends. Germline CDR1 is MDHEN and CDR2 is SYDVKM. This CDR3 contains 14 residues. The CDR3 nucleotides read TGTGCCAGCAGTTCATCTGGCAAGTCGGAGACCCAGTACTTC. Protein sequence: CASSSSGKSETQYF.

The V and J genes are TRBV2 and TRBJ1-6; D might be TRBD1 (5 bases). CDR3 length: 14 residues. In germline, CDR1 is SNHLY, CDR2 FYNNEI. V lost 1 base, J lost 7 bases, and 8 bases lay in between. CDR3 nucleotide sequence: TGTGCCAGCAGTGAAGGACAGAGGAATTCACCCCTCCACTTT. This codes for CASSEGQRNSPLHF. The entire variable domain, with the rest obtained from reference TRBV2 and TRBJ1-6, is as follows: EPEVTQTPSHQVTQMGQEVILRCVPISNHLYFYWYRQILGQKVEFLVSFYNNEISEKSEIFDDQFSVERPDGSNFTLKIRSTKLEDSAMYFCASSEGQRNSPLHFGNGTRLTVT.

The rearrangement joins TRBV27 to TRBJ2-3, with D hard to call. This CDR3 is 14 amino acids long. V gave up 5 bases and J gave up 1 base, with 10 bases separating them. CDR1 and CDR2 (germline): MNHEY, SMNVEV (reference sequence). The CDR3 loop reads CASSHTGGTDTQYF. DNA for the CDR3: TGTGCCAGCAGTCATACTGGGGGCACAGATACGCAGTATTTT.

This clone was observed a handful of times. This chain joins TRBV21-1 and TRBJ1-1. TRBV21-1 is annotated as a pseudogene. This CDR3 contains 15 residues. CDR3 DNA: TGTGCCAGCAGATGCTTAGGGACGGTGAACACTGAAGCTTTCTTT. This translates into CASRCLGTVNTEAFF.

This chain links TRBV7-2 with TRBJ2-1; TRBD1 aligns across 11 bases. V was pared by 5 bases and J by 9 bases, with 9 bases of the junction left unmatched. The CDR3 is 15 residues long. The germline CDR1 and CDR2 sequences are SGHTA and FQGNSA. CDR3 loop: CASSTGTGGFSEQFF. In DNA, the CDR3 is TGTGCCAGCAGCACAGGGACAGGGGGTTTTAGTGAGCAGTTCTTC.

The V and J genes are TRBV3-1 (or the pseudogene TRBV3-2) and TRBJ1-2, with D unclear. CDR1 LGHDT and CDR2 YNNKEL come from the germline V gene (reference sequence). The CDR3 has 12 amino acids. V lost 4 bases, J lost 8 bases, and 11 bases lay in between. The CDR3 sequence is CASSPLDGGYTF. In nucleotides, the CDR3 is TGTGCCAGCAGCCCCTTGGACGGCGGCTACACCTTC.

This chain joins TRBV5-6 and TRBJ1-3, with D possibly being TRBD1 (6 bases). Between the trimmed V and J ends, which lost 7 bases and 0 bases, there was a span of 20 bases. This CDR3 comprises 17 residues. Germline V gene data show CDR1 as SGHDT and CDR2 as YYEEEE. CDR3 in amino acids: CASRWSRTANSGNTIYF. For the CDR3, the DNA is TGTGCCAGCCGCTGGTCTCGGACAGCCAACTCTGGAAACACCATATATTTT.

The V gene is TRBV10-3, the J gene TRBJ1-1; a weak D match, TRBD1 (5 bases). In germline, CDR1 is ENHRY, CDR2 SYGVKD. This CDR3 comprises 15 residues. V dropped 2 bases and J dropped 8 bases, with 18 bases sitting between them. CDR3 nucleotides: TGTGCCATCAGTGAGCCGTTCTACGGGACTCCAGAAGCTTTCTTT. Translated, it gives CAISEPFYGTPEAFF.

The CDR3 sequence: CASSQGTSGGYNEQFF. The CDR3, as DNA: TGTGCCAGCAGCCAAGGGACTAGCGGGGGGTACAATGAGCAGTTCTTC. The gene calls are TRBV7-6 and TRBJ2-1, with 15 bases matching TRBD2. This CDR3 comprises 16 residues. V trimming: 5 bases; J trimming: 4 bases; junction bases outside the gene matches: 3. CDR1 is SGHVS, CDR2 FNYEAQ, per germline.

The V gene is TRBV5-1, the J gene TRBJ1-1, with D tentatively TRBD1 (6 bases). V lost 3 bases, J lost 0 bases, and 9 bases lay in between. The CDR3 spans 14 residues. Germline assignment: CDR1 SGHRS and CDR2 YFSETQ. The CDR3 DNA reads as TGCGCCAGCAGCTCTACAGGGATGAACACTGAAGCTTTCTTT. Its translation: CASSSTGMNTEAFF. Looking up the rest from reference TRBV5-1 and TRBJ1-1 gives the full variable domain: KAGVTQTPRYLIKTRGQQVTLSCSPISGHRSVSWYQQTPGQGLQFLFEYFSETQRNKGNFPGRFSGRQFSNSRSEMNVSTLELGDSALYLCASSSTGMNTEAFFGQGTRLTVV.

V usage is TRBV11-2 and J usage is TRBJ2-2, with TRBD2 matching over 10 bases. CDR3 length: 16 amino acids. CDR1 SGHAT and CDR2 FQNNGV come from the germline V gene. V shed 4 bases, J shed 2 bases, and the junction held 4 bases outside the gene matches. The CDR3 here is CASSSPSGGNTGELFF. In DNA, the CDR3 is TGTGCCAGCAGCTCTCCTAGCGGGGGTAACACCGGGGAGCTGTTTTTT.

Notes on this clone: The junction differs from germline at one of its ends, possibly a read error. V gene TRBV11-3 combines with J gene TRBJ1-3; D is unclear. The CDR3 runs 13 residues. CDR1 is SGHNT, CDR2 YENEEA, per germline. CDR3 bases: TGTGCCAGCAGCCGGTACCCTGGGAACACCATATATTTT. Translating it yields CASSRYPGNTIYF.

Written as DNA, the CDR3 is TGTGCCAGCAGTTACTCCGAGGGAAGCACAGATACGCAGTATTTT. Amino acids: CASSYSEGSTDTQYF. The J gene is TRBJ2-3, the V gene TRBV6-5; a possible D gene is TRBD2 (5 bases). The CDR3 consists of 15 residues. V was pared by 0 bases and J by 0 bases, with 7 bases between. The germline CDR1 and CDR2 sequences are MNHEY and SVGAGI.

V usage is TRBV7-2 and J usage is TRBJ1-3, with 7 nucleotides matching TRBD1. After removal of 2 bases from V and 0 bases from J, the junction contained 4 bases not matched to a gene. This CDR3 region has 16 residues. The V gene's germline CDR1 is SGHTA and CDR2 FQGNSA. The CDR3 region is CASSLSGGFSGNTIYF. In DNA form, the CDR3 reads TGTGCCAGCAGCTTATCAGGGGGATTCTCTGGAAACACCATATATTTT. The full variable domain, completed using reference TRBV7-2 and TRBJ1-3, is GAGVSQSPSNKVTEKGKDVELRCDPISGHTALYWYRQSLGQGLEFLIYFQGNSAPDKSGLPSDRFSAERTGGSVSTLTIQRTQQEDSAVYLCASSLSGGFSGNTIYFGEGSWLTVV.

The chain couples TRBV7-2 to TRBJ2-7; D may correspond to TRBD1 or TRBD2 (6 bases each). The CDR3 is 14 residues long. Trimming stripped 5 bases from V and 2 bases from J, with 13 bases between. Germline lookup yields CDR1 SGHTA and CDR2 FQGNSA. This chain's CDR3 is CASSPGAQTYEQYF. The CDR3 DNA reads as TGTGCCAGCAGCCCGGGGGCCCAGACCTACGAGCAGTACTTC.

This chain uses TRBV7-3 with TRBJ2-3; tentative D call: TRBD2 (7 bases). The CDR3 has 15 amino acids. Per germline, CDR1 SGHTA and CDR2 FQGTGA. V was clipped by 2 bases and J by 1 base, with 10 bases between them. The CDR3 sequence is CASSLVGGGTDTQYF. The CDR3 bases are TGTGCCAGCAGCTTAGTAGGGGGGGGCACAGATACGCAGTATTTT.

This chain joins TRBV4-3 and TRBJ1-2; D remains ambiguous. This CDR3 has 15 amino acids. In germline, CDR1 is LGHNA, CDR2 YSLEER. V was pared by 0 bases and J by 5 bases, with 13 bases between. The CDR3 loop is CASSQDRQQVYGYTF. CDR3 DNA: TGCGCCAGCAGCCAAGATCGGCAGCAAGTATATGGCTACACCTTC.

This rearrangement joins TRBV2 to TRBJ2-1; D possibly uses TRBD1 or TRBD2 (5 bases each). Germline V gene data show CDR1 as SNHLY and CDR2 as FYNNEI. V was cut by 7 bases and J by 3 bases, with 10 bases left in between. CDR3 length equals 13 residues. DNA of the CDR3: TGTGCCAGCAACCGGGACCACTACAATGAGCAGTTCTTC. It codes for CASNRDHYNEQFF.

The chain joins TRBV11-2 to TRBJ1-6, with D possibly being TRBD1 (5 bases). Per germline, CDR1 SGHAT and CDR2 FQNNGV. CDR3 length: 14 amino acids. Trimming took 5 bases from V and 7 from J, leaving 12 bases between them. The CDR3 DNA reads as TGTGCCAGCAGCATTGGGGCAGTAAATTCACCCCTCCACTTT. Amino acid sequence: CASSIGAVNSPLHF.

CDR3 residues: CASSAWTGGGEQYF. The CDR3, as DNA: TGTGCCAGCAGCGCCTGGACAGGGGGCGGCGAGCAGTACTTC. This sequence joins TRBV7-2 and TRBJ2-7; 11 positions agree with TRBD1. V was clipped by 5 bases and J by 6 bases; unmatched bases: 6. CDR1 SGHTA and CDR2 FQGNSA come from the germline V gene. The CDR3 contains 14 residues.

V usage is TRBV3-1 (or the pseudogene TRBV3-2) and J usage is TRBJ1-3; D uncertain. From germline, CDR1 is LGHDT and CDR2 YNNKEL (reference sequence). Trimming shortened V by 1 base and J by 9 bases, and 4 bases separated the two germline ends. The length of the CDR3 is 11 residues. CDR3 amino acids: CASSQVSTIYF. The DNA of the CDR3 is TGTGCCAGCAGCCAAGTTAGCACCATATATTTT.

The chain couples TRBV6-6 to TRBJ1-2; D unclear. The CDR3 is made up of 13 amino acids. Per germline, CDR1 MNHNY and CDR2 SVGAGI (reference sequence). The V end was cut by 1 base, the J end by 8 bases, with 11 bases between. CDR3 sequence: CASSYFDAGGYTF. The CDR3 coding sequence is TGTGCCAGCAGTTACTTCGACGCCGGGGGCTACACCTTC.

The chain employs TRBV6-7 and TRBJ1-4, with D possibly being TRBD1 (5 bases). TRBV6-7 is an open reading frame, and its role is uncertain. This CDR3 contains 14 residues. Trimming removed 2 bases at V and 5 bases at J, with 9 bases between. CDR3 DNA: TGTGCCAGCAGTTACGGGGCGGAGAATGAAAAACTGTTTTTT. This sequence encodes CASSYGAENEKLFF.

V usage is TRBV5-1 and J usage is TRBJ2-5, with 8 bases that match TRBD2. J gave up 1 base and V 0 bases, and 5 bases lay outside the gene matches. The V gene's germline CDR1 is SGHRS and CDR2 YFSETQ. This CDR3 has 16 residues. CDR3 sequence reads: CASSLAPRGAQETQYF. CDR3 coding DNA: TGCGCCAGCAGCTTGGCCCCGCGGGGGGCCCAAGAGACCCAGTACTTC.

The V gene is TRBV11-3, the J gene TRBJ2-1; possible D gene TRBD2, 6 bases. Germline-derived CDR1 and CDR2 are SGHNT and YENEEA. The CDR3 sequence is 17 residues long. V was trimmed by 0 bases and J by 0 bases, leaving 12 bases between them. This chain's CDR3 is CASSLDQGLSSYNEQFF. In DNA form, the CDR3 reads TGTGCCAGCAGCTTAGATCAGGGACTGAGCTCCTACAATGAGCAGTTCTTC.

The chain is built from TRBV21-1 and TRBJ2-7; the table's D call TRBD2 went unverified against the DNA. TRBV21-1 counts as a pseudogene. This CDR3 is built from 17 residues. The CDR3 sequence: CASSNGGRGSAICEQYF. CDR3 sequence (DNA): TGTGCCAGCAGCAATGGGGGGAGAGGTTCCGCGATCTGCGAGCAGTACTTC.

CDR3 loop: CASSPGTRTNEQFF. The CDR3, as DNA: TGTGCCAGTAGTCCGGGGACTAGAACTAATGAGCAGTTCTTC. V gene TRBV19 combines with J gene TRBJ2-1, with 8 bases identical to TRBD2. CDR3 length: 14 amino acids. V lost 5 bases, J lost 7 bases, and 7 bases stayed unmatched. Germline assignment: CDR1 LNHDA and CDR2 SQIVND (reference sequence).